The 8 T cell receptor beta chains given below trace back to one sample, sequenced in a study of beta chain features in type 1 diabetes. The whole isolated RNA underwent reverse transcription, so sequencing captured expressed TCRB transcripts. The method was immunoSEQ multiplex PCR; TCRdb's version includes in-frame clones alone and lacks a portion of them. This table has roughly 500,000 clones, roughly 10% appearing once. Sequenced input: naive CD4+ T cells from blood. The receptors were sampled from a woman younger than 30 in good health.

J is TRBJ2-5 and V is TRBV29-1, with 7 positions matching TRBD1. CDR1 is SQVTM, CDR2 ANQGSEA, per germline. This CDR3 contains 13 residues. Trimming at V came to 7 bases and at J to 5 bases, leaving 10 bases not matched to a gene. The CDR3 sequence is CSAKTGSLETQYF. The CDR3 DNA reads TGCAGCGCGAAGACAGGGAGTTTGGAGACCCAGTACTTC. The full variable domain, with the rest looked up from reference TRBV29-1 and TRBJ2-5, is SAVISQKPSRDICQRGTSLTIQCQVDSQVTMMFWYRQQPGQSLTLIATANQGSEATYESGFVIDKFPISRPNLTFSTLTVSNMSPEDSSIYLCSAKTGSLETQYFGPGTRLLVL.

This clone was counted a few times. The chain couples TRBV25-1 to TRBJ2-3; D is uncertain. In germline, CDR1 is MGHDK, CDR2 SYGVNS. CDR3 size: 11 residues. The V gene lost 1 base and the J gene lost 6 bases, with 2 bases spanning the gap. CDR3 residues: CASSEFDTQYF. The CDR3 nucleotides read TGTGCCAGCAGTGAATTTGATACGCAGTATTTT.

This chain joins TRBV7-2 and TRBJ2-3, with D possibly matching TRBD2 (6 bases). Trimming removed 5 bases from V and 2 bases from J, with 14 bases in between. The V gene's germline CDR1 is SGHTA and CDR2 FQGNSA. This CDR3 contains 15 residues. Written as DNA, the CDR3 is TGTGCCAGCAGCCCTAAGGGACTCAACACAGATACGCAGTATTTT. This translates into CASSPKGLNTDTQYF. The complete variable domain, with remaining parts taken from reference TRBV7-2 and TRBJ2-3, reads GAGVSQSPSNKVTEKGKDVELRCDPISGHTALYWYRQSLGQGLEFLIYFQGNSAPDKSGLPSDRFSAERTGGSVSTLTIQRTQQEDSAVYLCASSPKGLNTDTQYFGPGTRLTVL.

This clone has more than one count but fewer than ten. In nucleotides, the CDR3 is TGCAGCGTTGTAGGGAATGAAAAACTGTTTTTT. This sequence encodes CSVVGNEKLFF. The chain joins TRBV29-1 to TRBJ1-4, with D unresolved. V was trimmed by 4 bases and J by 5 bases, leaving 5 bases between them. The CDR3 is 11 residues long. Germline-derived CDR1 and CDR2 are SQVTM and ANQGSEA.

The V call is TRBV6-6, the J call TRBJ2-5; 8 nucleotides line up with TRBD1. Germline V lookup: CDR1 MNHNY, CDR2 SVGAGI (reference sequence). The CDR3 contains 15 residues. The ends lost 2 bases at V and 2 bases at J; junction bases unmatched: 4. The CDR3 is CASSYPGGLQETQYF. The CDR3 bases are TGTGCCAGCAGTTACCCAGGGGGCTTACAAGAGACCCAGTACTTC.

This clone has just a few counts. The V gene is TRBV30, the J gene TRBJ2-1, with 7 bases lining up with TRBD1. The CDR3 is 14 residues long. CDR1 is GTSNPN, CDR2 SVGIG, per germline (reference sequence). J gave up 4 bases and V 0 bases, and 3 bases lay outside the gene matches. The CDR3 DNA follows: TGTGCCTGGAGTGTCCTCAGGGGGTACAATGAGCAGTTCTTC. Encoded protein: CAWSVLRGYNEQFF.

A few counts support this clone. The chain joins TRBV4-3 to TRBJ2-7; tentatively, D is TRBD2 (6 bases). Germline-derived CDR1 and CDR2 are LGHNA and YSLEER. The CDR3 loop spans 17 amino acids. V lost 1 base and J 0 bases, leaving 16 bases between the germline ends. CDR3 region: CASSQAYPTGGSYEQYF. CDR3 DNA: TGCGCCAGCAGCCAAGCCTACCCCACCGGGGGCTCCTACGAGCAGTACTTC.

The gene calls are TRBV10-3 and TRBJ2-3; no clear D. CDR1 and CDR2 (germline): ENHRY, SYGVKD. Trimming pared 4 bases from V and 4 bases from J, leaving 12 bases between. The CDR3 has 14 residues. The CDR3 coding sequence is TGTGCCATCAGTGTCACCGAGTTGCCAGATACGCAGTATTTT. Encoded protein: CAISVTELPDTQYF.